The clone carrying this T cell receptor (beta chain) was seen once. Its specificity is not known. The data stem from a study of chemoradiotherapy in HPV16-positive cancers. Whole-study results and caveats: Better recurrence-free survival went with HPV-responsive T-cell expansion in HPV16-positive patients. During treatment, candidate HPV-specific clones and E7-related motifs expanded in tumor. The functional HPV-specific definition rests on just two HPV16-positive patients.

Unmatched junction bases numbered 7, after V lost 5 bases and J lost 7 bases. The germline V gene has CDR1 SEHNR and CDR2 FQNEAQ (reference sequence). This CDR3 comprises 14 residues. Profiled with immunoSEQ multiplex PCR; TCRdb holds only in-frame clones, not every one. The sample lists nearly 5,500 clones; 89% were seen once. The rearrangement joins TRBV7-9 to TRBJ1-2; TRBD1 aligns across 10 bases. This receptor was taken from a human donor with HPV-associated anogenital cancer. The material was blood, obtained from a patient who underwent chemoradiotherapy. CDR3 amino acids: CASSHTTGGVGYTF. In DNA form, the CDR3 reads TGTGCCAGCAGCCATACGACAGGGGGCGTTGGCTACACCTTC.